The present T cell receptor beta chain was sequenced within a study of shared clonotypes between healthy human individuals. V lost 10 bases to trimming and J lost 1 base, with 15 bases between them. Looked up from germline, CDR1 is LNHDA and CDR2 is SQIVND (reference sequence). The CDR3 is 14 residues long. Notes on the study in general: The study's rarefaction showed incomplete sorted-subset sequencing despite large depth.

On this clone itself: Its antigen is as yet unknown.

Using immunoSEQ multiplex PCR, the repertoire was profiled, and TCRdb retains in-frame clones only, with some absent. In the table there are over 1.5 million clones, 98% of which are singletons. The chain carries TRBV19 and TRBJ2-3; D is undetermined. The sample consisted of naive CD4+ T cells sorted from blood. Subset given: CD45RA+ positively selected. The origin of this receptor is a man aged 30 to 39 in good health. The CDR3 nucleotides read TGTGCCACCAGTGTAGGTACTGGCACAGATACGCAGTATTTT. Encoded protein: CATSVGTGTDTQYF.